The T cell receptor (beta chain) described here comes from a study of T cell repertoires in ileal Crohn's disease. For the study at large: Median disease duration was roughly 8.4 years; approximately 32% smoked at surgery. Postoperative therapy was given to about half: eleven to twelve thiopurines, about 19 anti-TNF agents. Findings and caveats of the study: Every patient over 26.8% clonality showed endoscopic recurrence. Clonal expansions were more frequent in active smokers than non-smokers at surgery.

Regarding this clone: Its target is unknown.

V shed 7 bases and J shed 0 bases, with 13 bases lying between them. The CDR3 contains 15 residues. Germline V gene data show CDR1 as SGHTA and CDR2 as FQGNSA. Sequencing was performed with immunoSEQ multiplex PCR; in TCRdb, only in-frame clones are kept and a portion is missing. The table lists tens of thousands of clones, 80% to 90% of them singletons. The chain recombines TRBV7-2 with TRBJ1-3, with no clear D. Material: ileal tissue. This TCR was recovered from an adult with Crohn's disease. CDR3 sequence reads: CASNQDYASGNTIYF. CDR3 nucleotides: TGTGCCAGCAACCAAGACTACGCCTCTGGAAACACCATATATTTT.